Listed below are T cell receptor beta chains from one sample, sequenced in a study of blood T cell repertoires in COVID-19. Sequencing was performed with immunoSEQ multiplex PCR; in TCRdb, only in-frame clones are kept and a portion is missing. The sample records under 50,000 clones, about 92% being singletons. Sequencing was carried out using peripheral blood. Receptor source: a human donor in a cohort sampled during active COVID-19. Each CDR3 is given with its conserved first and last residue. The order of the fields is clone size, V gene, J gene, D gene, CDR3 DNA, CDR3 protein. D genes are given only for firm matches. The size entry is marked missing in some rows and otherwise reads once, few, many or a size class.

size: -; V: TRBV28; J: TRBJ2-2; D: TRBD1; DNA: TGTGCCAGCAGGCCAGGGGGTACTCACTTCGGGGAGCTGTTTTTT; CDR3: CASRPGGTHFGELFF
size: -; V: TRBV27; J: TRBJ1-1; D: -; DNA: TGTGCCAGCAGTTTCACCGGGGGGACTGAAGCTTTCTTT; CDR3: CASSFTGGTEAFF
size: once; V: TRBV11-1; J: TRBJ2-7; D: -; DNA: TGTGCCAGCAGCTTATTGACGGGAAAAGGTTCCTACGAGCAGTACTTC; CDR3: CASSLLTGKGSYEQYF
size: -; V: TRBV11-2; J: TRBJ2-5; D: -; DNA: TGTGCCAGCAGCTTCGTCCTGGAGGAGACCCAGTACTTC; CDR3: CASSFVLEETQYF
size: -; V: TRBV12-5; J: TRBJ2-3; D: TRBD1; DNA: TGTGCTAGCACCTGGGACAGGTCCACAGATACGCAGTATTTT; CDR3: CASTWDRSTDTQYF
size: -; V: TRBV5-4; J: TRBJ2-2; D: TRBD1; DNA: TGTGCCAGCCGGAGACAGGGGGCGCGCACCGGGGAGCTGTTTTTT; CDR3: CASRRQGARTGELFF
size: -; V: TRBV19; J: TRBJ1-5; D: TRBD1; DNA: TGTGCCAGTAGTACCTCGACAGGGGCCTACAATCAGCCCCAGCATTTT; CDR3: CASSTSTGAYNQPQHF
size: -; V: TRBV28; J: TRBJ1-2; D: -; DNA: TGTGCCAGCAGTAATCCCGGACAATTTGGCTACACCTTC; CDR3: CASSNPGQFGYTF
size: -; V: TRBV28; J: TRBJ2-1; D: TRBD2; DNA: TGTGCCAGCAGTGGGGGGACTAGCGGACTCAATGAGCAGTTCTTC; CDR3: CASSGGTSGLNEQFF
size: -; V: TRBV4-3; J: TRBJ1-3; D: -; DNA: TGCGCCAGCAGCCAATATGGGGTGGGGGCGAGTGGAAACACCATATATTTT; CDR3: CASSQYGVGASGNTIYF
size: -; V: TRBV18; J: TRBJ1-4; D: TRBD1; DNA: TGTGCCAGCTCCCGCGGACAGGCCGAAAAACTGTTTTTT; CDR3: CASSRGQAEKLFF
size: -; V: TRBV6-1; J: TRBJ2-2; D: -; DNA: TGTGCCAGCAGTGAATTTGTTCGCCTCAAGGGGGTGAGGACCGGGGAGCTGTTTTTT; CDR3: CASSEFVRLKGVRTGELFF
size: -; V: TRBV7-2; J: TRBJ2-7; D: TRBD1; DNA: TGTGCCAGCAGCTTAGCGGGACAGGGCTACGAGCAGTACTTC; CDR3: CASSLAGQGYEQYF
size: once; V: TRBV12-3/TRBV12-4; J: TRBJ1-2; D: -; DNA: TGTGCCAGCACCAGGACTTCACAGTATGGCTACACCTTC; CDR3: CASTRTSQYGYTF
size: -; V: TRBV27; J: TRBJ2-7; D: -; DNA: TGTGCCAGCGGGGCCCAAATTTTCGAGCAGTACTTC; CDR3: CASGAQIFEQYF
size: -; V: TRBV5-1; J: TRBJ2-7; D: -; DNA: TGCGCCAGCAGCTTGGTACAGGGCTCCTACGAGCAGTACTTC; CDR3: CASSLVQGSYEQYF
size: -; V: TRBV15; J: TRBJ2-1; D: TRBD2; DNA: TGTGCCACCAACCCATTCCTAGCGGGGGGGAGTGAGCAGTTCTTC; CDR3: CATNPFLAGGSEQFF